The 23 T cell receptor beta chains below all came from one sample that was sequenced in a study of T cell responses to AZD1222 COVID-19 vaccine. The assay was immunoSEQ multiplex PCR, and TCRdb's table has in-frame clones only and misses some. This sample has some 73,000 clones, with roughly nine tenths found just once. This specimen was peripheral blood, taken 28 days after the second AZD1222 dose. All receptors derive from an adult who received the AZD1222 COVID-19 vaccine.

The J gene is TRBJ2-1, the V gene TRBV27; 9 bases align to TRBD2. Germline CDR1 reads MNHEY; CDR2 reads SMNVEV (reference sequence). The CDR3 length is 15 residues. V lost 3 bases to trimming and J lost 9 bases; unmatched junction nucleotides: 9. CDR3 DNA: TGTGCCAGCAGTTTCCGGCCTAGCGGGGCCATTGAGCAGTTCTTC. It translates to CASSFRPSGAIEQFF.

The chain couples TRBV19 to TRBJ2-7; no definite D call. Germline CDR1 and CDR2: LNHDA and SQIVND (reference sequence). The length of the CDR3 is 13 residues. The V gene lost 3 bases and the J gene lost 2 bases, with 8 bases spanning the gap. Here the CDR3 DNA reads TGTGCCAGTAGTATCAGTAGGACCTACGAGCAGTACTTC. Amino acid sequence: CASSISRTYEQYF.

The chain couples TRBV5-1 to TRBJ2-1; D might be TRBD1 or TRBD2, each matching 5 bases. The V end lost 4 bases, the J end lost 8 bases, and 13 bases lay between the germline ends. Germline CDR1 is SGHRS and CDR2 is YFSETQ. The CDR3 contains 13 residues. This CDR3 reads CASSNGTFHEQFF. As DNA, the CDR3 is TGCGCCAGCAGCAATGGGACCTTTCATGAGCAGTTCTTC. The whole variable domain, filled in from reference TRBV5-1 and TRBJ2-1, reads KAGVTQTPRYLIKTRGQQVTLSCSPISGHRSVSWYQQTPGQGLQFLFEYFSETQRNKGNFPGRFSGRQFSNSRSEMNVSTLELGDSALYLCASSNGTFHEQFFGPGTRLTVL.

The V gene is TRBV7-7, the J gene TRBJ1-1; D is unclear. Trimming removed 1 base from V and 4 bases from J, with 10 bases in between. The CDR3 covers 14 residues. The germline V gene encodes CDR1 SSHAT and CDR2 FNYEAQ (reference sequence). CDR3 loop: CASSLGPGSTEAFF. CDR3 bases: TGTGCCAGCAGCTTAGGCCCCGGGAGCACTGAAGCTTTCTTT.

The chain couples TRBV18 to TRBJ2-1, with a weak D call TRBD2 (6 bases). The germline CDR1 and CDR2 sequences are KGHSH and LQKENI. The CDR3 is 14 residues long. Trimming left V 2 bases short and J 5 bases short, with 10 bases between. The CDR3 sequence: CASSPDGGNNEQFF. For the CDR3, the DNA is TGTGCCAGCTCACCAGACGGGGGAAACAATGAGCAGTTCTTC.

As to this clone: The junction departs from germline at one end; a sequencing error may be responsible. The chain employs TRBV19 and TRBJ1-2, with a possible D match to TRBD1 (5 bases). The CDR3 has 11 residues. Germline loops: CDR1 LNHDA, CDR2 SQIVND (reference sequence). The CDR3 loop reads CASSKWDGLVF. In DNA, the CDR3 is TGTGCCAGTAGTAAATGGGACGGCCTAGTTTTC. Together with reference TRBV19 and TRBJ1-2, the CDR3 gives the full variable domain: DGGITQSPKYLFRKEGQNVTLSCEQNLNHDAMYWYRQDPGQGLRLIYYSQIVNDFQKGDIAEGYSVSREKKESFPLTVTSAQKNPTAFYLCASSKWDGLVFGSGTRLTVV.

In nucleotides, the CDR3 is TGTGCCAGCAGCTTCTCAGCGGGGGGATTCTACAATGAGCAGTTCTTC. Amino acids: CASSFSAGGFYNEQFF. The rearrangement joins TRBV7-2 to TRBJ2-1; 9 positions match TRBD2. The length of the CDR3 is 16 residues. V trimming: 3 bases; J trimming: 3 bases; junction bases outside the gene matches: 6. Per the germline V gene, CDR1 is SGHTA and CDR2 is FQGNSA.

This chain uses TRBV18 with TRBJ2-2; TRBD1 aligns across 7 bases. Germline V lookup: CDR1 KGHSH, CDR2 LQKENI. This CDR3 comprises 16 residues. After removal of 3 bases from V and 0 bases from J, the junction contained 4 bases not matched to a gene. This CDR3 is CASSPPTGPNTGELFF. CDR3 DNA sequence: TGTGCCAGCTCACCCCCGACAGGGCCGAACACCGGGGAGCTGTTTTTT.

The V gene is TRBV4-1, the J gene TRBJ1-5; D is unresolved. CDR3 length equals 13 residues. CDR1 is MGHRA and CDR2 is YSYEKL in the germline V gene. V lost 1 base to trimming and J lost 7 bases, with 8 bases between them. The CDR3 nucleotides read TGCGCCAGCAGCCAAGGTTTCGGGCAGCCCCAGCATTTT. Protein product: CASSQGFGQPQHF.

The rearrangement links TRBV11-2 to TRBJ1-5; a weak D match, TRBD1 (6 bases). CDR1 and CDR2 from the germline V gene are SGHAT and FQNNGV. With 1 base removed from V and 6 bases from J, the gap between germline ends came to 13 bases. CDR3 length equals 15 residues. The CDR3 loop is CASSLGGGAVQPQHF. DNA for the CDR3: TGTGCCAGCAGCTTAGGAGGGGGGGCTGTTCAGCCCCAGCATTTT.

A few counts support this clone. The rearrangement links TRBV9 to TRBJ1-3; D gene uncertain. Looked up from germline, CDR1 is SGDLS and CDR2 is YYNGEE. The CDR3 contains 15 residues. Trimming stripped 1 base from V and 0 bases from J, with 8 bases between. The CDR3 reads CASSVSAISGNTIYF. The CDR3, as DNA: TGTGCCAGCAGCGTATCAGCAATCTCTGGAAACACCATATATTTT.

This sequence joins TRBV6-5 and TRBJ1-1; TRBD1 might be the D (5 bases). CDR1 and CDR2 from the germline V gene are MNHEY and SVGAGI. CDR3 length: 13 amino acids. V was trimmed by 10 bases and J by 8 bases, leaving 20 bases between them. The CDR3 region has the DNA TGTGCCACCCTCCGGGACGGATTATCCGAAGCTTTCTTT. It specifies CATLRDGLSEAFF.

The chain joins TRBV30 to TRBJ2-1; D is unclear. The CDR3 is made up of 11 amino acids. V lost 0 bases and J lost 8, with 5 bases in between. Germline V CDR1 and CDR2: GTSNPN, SVGIG (reference sequence). CDR3: CAWSVLDEQFF. The CDR3 coding sequence is TGTGCCTGGAGTGTTTTGGATGAGCAGTTCTTC. Filled out from reference TRBV30 and TRBJ2-1, the complete variable domain reads SQTIHQWPATLVQPVGSPLSLECTVEGTSNPNLYWYRQAAGRGLQLLFYSVGIGQISSEVPQNLSASRPQDRQFILSSKKLLLSDSGFYLCAWSVLDEQFFGPGTRLTVL.

This clone has a single count. This chain links TRBV12-3 or TRBV12-4 with TRBJ2-3; D unresolved. With 3 bases removed from V and 6 bases from J, the gap between germline ends came to 7 bases. The CDR3 has 12 residues. The CDR3 spells CASSFTVDTQYF. The CDR3 region has the DNA TGTGCCAGCAGTTTTACAGTGGATACGCAGTATTTT.

V is TRBV6-1 and J is TRBJ2-5; a possible D gene is TRBD2 (6 bases). CDR1 MNHNS and CDR2 SASEGT come from the germline V gene. V lost 3 bases and J 10 bases, leaving 15 bases between the germline ends. The CDR3 sequence is 13 residues long. DNA of the CDR3: TGTGCCAGCAGTGACACGTGGAGGCGGGGCCAGTACTTC. Translation: CASSDTWRRGQYF.

The rearrangement uses TRBV2 and TRBJ1-6; 10 bases line up with TRBD1. Germline values: CDR1 SNHLY, CDR2 FYNNEI. V lost 5 bases, J lost 2 bases, and 3 bases stayed unmatched. The CDR3 covers 16 residues. The CDR3 here is CASSRDRGTYNSPLHF. The CDR3 DNA reads TGTGCCAGCAGTAGGGACAGGGGCACCTATAATTCACCCCTCCACTTT.

This chain links TRBV7-2 with TRBJ1-1; the D is unclear. The V gene lost 1 base and the J gene lost 10 bases, with 31 bases spanning the gap. The V gene's germline CDR1 is SGHTA and CDR2 FQGNSA. This CDR3 has 19 residues. The CDR3 region is CASSLVSLRGKLAPVGAFF. CDR3 nucleotide sequence: TGTGCCAGCAGCTTAGTTTCACTTCGAGGTAAACTTGCCCCAGTAGGAGCTTTCTTT.

The V gene is TRBV7-9, the J gene TRBJ2-3, with 9 bases that match TRBD1. The CDR3 is 12 amino acids. Germline V gene lookup returns CDR1 SEHNR and CDR2 FQNEAQ (reference sequence). After removal of 11 bases from V and 1 base from J, the junction contained 1 base not matched to a gene. The CDR3 protein is CAWDRGTDTQYF. Written as DNA, the CDR3 is TGTGCCTGGGACAGGGGCACAGATACGCAGTATTTT.

This clone has a single count. The chain employs TRBV7-2 and TRBJ2-5, with D uncertain. The CDR3 runs 11 residues. The V gene lost 5 bases and the J gene lost 5 bases, with 6 bases spanning the gap. Germline lookup yields CDR1 SGHTA and CDR2 FQGNSA. The DNA of the CDR3 is TGTGCCAGCAGCATGGGGGAGACCCAGTACTTC. Translated: CASSMGETQYF.

The genes are TRBV10-3 and TRBJ1-5, with 8 bases identical to TRBD1. The CDR3 runs to 19 residues. The V gene end was trimmed by 0 bases and the J gene end by 2 bases; junction bases not matched to a gene: 12. Germline values: CDR1 ENHRY, CDR2 SYGVKD. CDR3 in amino acids: CAISESLGLGTGRNQPQHF. In DNA form, the CDR3 reads TGTGCCATCAGTGAGTCGTTGGGTTTGGGGACAGGACGCAATCAGCCCCAGCATTTT.

CDR3 region: CASSVKGGGTEAFF. The CDR3 DNA follows: TGTGCCAGCAGCGTAAAGGGGGGGGGCACTGAAGCTTTCTTT. The rearrangement joins TRBV9 to TRBJ1-1, with D tentatively TRBD1 (6 bases). Trimming took off 1 base at V and 4 bases at J, with 11 bases between the two ends. The CDR3 contains 14 residues. The germline V gene encodes CDR1 SGDLS and CDR2 YYNGEE.

The CDR3 DNA follows: TGTGCCACCAGTGGGGGAAAAGCGAGCAATCAGCCCCAGCATTTT. Translating gives CATSGGKASNQPQHF. The gene calls are TRBV24-1 and TRBJ1-5, with no clear D. The germline gives CDR1 KGHDR, CDR2 SFDVKD. The CDR3 extends over 15 amino acids. V was trimmed by 5 bases and J by 1 base, leaving 11 bases between them.

The chain joins TRBV19 to TRBJ2-1; 8 bases line up with TRBD2. The CDR3 has 16 amino acids. The J segment lost 6 bases and the V segment lost 4 bases, leaving 11 bases of the junction unmatched. Germline V gives CDR1 LNHDA, CDR2 SQIVND (reference sequence). Here the CDR3 DNA reads TGTGCCAGTAGTAACAGAGCGGGAGTGGGAGTCAATGAGCAGTTCTTC. This encodes CASSNRAGVGVNEQFF.